This is a list of T cell receptor beta chains from one sample in a study of blood T cells in healthy people across ages. TCRdb ran MiXCR on the 5' RACE reads and lists one entry per CDR3 protein. Found here are some 760,000 distinct CDR3 sequences, around a quarter of them singletons; the top ten hold roughly a tenth. The same sample was also used in a study of T cells of mothers and their children.

The sequenced sample consisted of blood. The receptors shown here come from a boy younger than 18 in good health. Both conserved end residues are part of each CDR3. The D gene is left open where the match is weak. Size tells how often a clone was seen (once, few, many) or the class of an expanded clone, and some rows leave it out.

clone_size,j_call,d_call,v_call,cdr3_aa,cdr3_nt
few,TRBJ2-3,TRBD1,TRBV7-3,CASSPDRGPWDTQYF,TGTGCCAGCAGCCCGGACAGGGGGCCATGGGATACGCAGTATTTT
.,TRBJ2-1,TRBD2,TRBV28,CASSLWGLANEQFF,TGTGCCAGCAGTTTATGGGGACTAGCTAATGAGCAGTTCTTC
.,TRBJ1-5,.,TRBV29-1,CSNGPGTGESNQPQHF,TGCAGCAATGGACCGGGGACCGGGGAGAGCAATCAGCCCCAGCATTTT
.,TRBJ2-7,.,TRBV4-1,CASSQDEAYYEQYF,TGCGCCAGCAGCCAAGATGAGGCATACTACGAGCAGTACTTC
few,TRBJ2-5,TRBD2,TRBV6-5,CASSYSTSGAQETQYF,TGTGCCAGCAGTTACTCGACTAGCGGGGCTCAAGAGACCCAGTACTTC
few,TRBJ1-2,.,TRBV29-1,CSVEGIPPTYYGYTF,TGCAGCGTTGAGGGGATTCCCCCTACCTACTATGGCTACACCTTC
.,TRBJ2-7,.,TRBV6-6,CASSYPGGRYEQYF,TGTGCCAGCAGTTACCCCGGAGGGCGCTACGAGCAGTACTTC
.,TRBJ2-3,TRBD2,TRBV4-3,CASSQDNPGLGRADTQYF,TGCGCCAGCAGCCAAGATAACCCGGGACTAGGGAGGGCAGATACGCAGTATTTT
few,TRBJ2-3,.,TRBV10-3,CAISELWTESTDTQYF,TGTGCCATCAGTGAGCTATGGACAGAAAGCACAGATACGCAGTATTTT
many,TRBJ2-6,.,TRBV13,CASSFGAGANVLTF,TGTGCCAGCAGCTTTGGGGCTGGGGCCAACGTCCTGACTTTC
few,TRBJ2-3,TRBD1,TRBV7-9,CASSYPGTGTDTQYF,TGTGCCAGCAGCTATCCCGGGACAGGCACAGATACGCAGTATTTT
.,TRBJ2-5,TRBD2,TRBV29-1,CSVGTSGNEETQYF,TGCAGCGTAGGGACTAGCGGGAATGAAGAGACCCAGTACTTC
few,TRBJ2-7,.,TRBV14,CASSQIAGYEQYF,TGTGCCAGCAGCCAAATTGCCGGCTACGAGCAGTACTTC
.,TRBJ2-1,TRBD2,TRBV6-2/TRBV6-3,CASSYTIGGVYNEQFF,TGTGCCAGCAGTTACACCATTGGGGGGGTCTACAATGAGCAGTTCTTC
.,TRBJ1-3,.,TRBV28,CASRSPMGNTIYF,TGTGCCAGCCGCTCTCCGATGGGAAACACCATATATTTT
few,TRBJ2-7,TRBD2,TRBV20-1,CSARDVGASGSYEQYF,TGCAGTGCTAGAGATGTAGGGGCTAGCGGGTCCTACGAGCAGTACTTC
.,TRBJ2-7,.,TRBV4-3,CASSQDGGDYEQYF,TGCGCCAGCAGCCAAGATGGCGGGGACTACGAGCAGTACTTC
.,TRBJ1-2,.,TRBV11-2,CASRLQGGSYGYTF,TGTGCCAGCAGATTACAGGGTGGCTCTTATGGCTACACCTTC
.,TRBJ2-7,TRBD1,TRBV7-9,CASSLGGTGDSEQYF,TGTGCCAGCAGCTTAGGGGGGACAGGGGATTCCGAGCAGTACTTC
few,TRBJ1-5,.,TRBV7-9,CASSLIFGRINQPQHF,TGTGCCAGCAGCTTAATTTTTGGGCGGATCAATCAGCCCCAGCATTTT
few,TRBJ2-1,TRBD2,TRBV20-1,CSASPGLAGGGSSYNEQFF,TGCAGTGCGTCCCCGGGACTAGCGGGAGGGGGGAGCTCCTACAATGAGCAGTTCTTC
few,TRBJ1-2,TRBD1,TRBV12-3/TRBV12-4,CATTGDYGYTF,TGTGCCACCACAGGGGACTATGGCTACACCTTC
.,TRBJ2-1,TRBD1,TRBV5-1,CASRGQGRINEQFF,TGCGCCAGCAGGGGACAGGGGAGGATCAATGAGCAGTTCTTC
.,TRBJ1-4,.,TRBV7-9,CASSLVVGEKLFF,TGTGCCAGCAGCTTAGTTGTCGGTGAAAAACTGTTTTTT
.,TRBJ2-3,TRBD1,TRBV19,CASRDRGLIDTQYF,TGTGCCAGTCGGGACAGGGGTCTAATAGATACGCAGTATTTT
few,TRBJ1-5,TRBD1,TRBV7-6,CASSFDRGIGNQPQHF,TGTGCCAGCAGCTTTGACAGGGGGATCGGCAATCAGCCCCAGCATTTT
few,TRBJ2-3,TRBD2,TRBV27,CASSLVAGWLLGTDTQYF,TGTGCCAGCAGTTTAGTAGCGGGATGGCTTCTGGGCACAGATACGCAGTATTTT
few,TRBJ2-2,.,TRBV7-9,CASSNRAGSGELFF,TGTGCCAGCAGCAACAGGGCCGGGTCCGGGGAGCTGTTTTTT
.,TRBJ2-1,TRBD2,TRBV12-3/TRBV12-4,CASSFSASGGNEQFF,TGTGCCAGCAGTTTTTCGGCTAGCGGGGGCAATGAGCAGTTCTTC
.,TRBJ1-2,.,TRBV7-2,CASSLSGGPRGYTF,TGTGCCAGCAGCTTATCGGGGGGTCCCAGGGGCTACACCTTC